This entry is about one TCR beta chain. This sample stems from a study of CD8+ T cells in alopecia areata. Treatment given: oral pan-JAK inhibitor, 5-10 mg twice daily. The CDR3 runs 12 residues. The germline V and J ends were trimmed by 5 bases and 2 bases, with 8 bases remaining between them. Per the germline V gene, CDR1 is SGHNT and CDR2 is YYREEE (reference sequence). Investigators isolated RNA and reverse transcribed it into cDNA to act as the sequencing template. Here immunoSEQ multiplex PCR was the method, and the copy in TCRdb shows in-frame clones only, minus some. The repertoire holds about 190,000 clones, with roughly three fifths as singletons.

This rearrangement joins TRBV5-4 to TRBJ2-7, with D perhaps given as TRBD1 or TRBD2 (6 bases each). Sequencing used CD4+ T cells sorted from blood, obtained at week 4, from a patient treated with tofacitinib. The clonotype originates from a human donor with alopecia areata. The CDR3 DNA follows: TGTGCCAGCAGTGGGGGGCCCTACGAGCAGTACTTC. This codes for CASSGGPYEQYF.